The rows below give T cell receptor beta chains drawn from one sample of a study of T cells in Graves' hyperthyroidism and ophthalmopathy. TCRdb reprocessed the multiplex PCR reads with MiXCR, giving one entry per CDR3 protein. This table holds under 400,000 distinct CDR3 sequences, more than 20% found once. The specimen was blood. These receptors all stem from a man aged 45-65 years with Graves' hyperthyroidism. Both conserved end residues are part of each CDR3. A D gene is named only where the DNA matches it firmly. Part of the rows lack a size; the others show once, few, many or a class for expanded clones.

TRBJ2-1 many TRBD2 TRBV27 CASSLRLAGGRWNEQFF TGTGCCAGCAGTTTAAGGCTAGCGGGAGGGCGGTGGAATGAGCAGTTCTTC
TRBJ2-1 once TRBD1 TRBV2 CASRHTQGVFQFF TGTGCCAGCAGACACACACAGGGGGTATTCCAGTTCTTC
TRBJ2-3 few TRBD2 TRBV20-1 CSAIELGLAGLGTQYF TGCAGTGCCATCGAGTTGGGACTAGCGGGATTGGGTACGCAGTATTTT
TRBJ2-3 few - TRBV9 CASSVVLAADTQYF TGTGCCAGCAGCGTAGTCCTAGCAGCAGATACGCAGTATTTT
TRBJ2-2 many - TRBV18 CASSPSLSTGELFF TGTGCCAGCTCACCCTCCCTGTCCACCGGGGAGCTGTTTTTT
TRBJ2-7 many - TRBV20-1 CSASGGNYEQYF TGCAGTGCTAGTGGGGGGAACTACGAGCAGTACTTC
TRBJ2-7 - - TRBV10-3 CAISAGGTYEQYF TGTGCCATCAGTGCGGGCGGGACCTACGAGCAGTACTTC
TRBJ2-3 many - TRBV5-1 CASSARFREKGYTQYF TGCGCCAGCAGCGCCCGCTTTCGGGAGAAAGGATATACGCAGTATTTT
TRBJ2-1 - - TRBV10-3 CAISALGGNEQFF TGTGCCATCAGTGCTCTTGGGGGGAATGAGCAGTTCTTC
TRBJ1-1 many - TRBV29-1 CSVGFGLNTEAFF TGCAGCGTTGGATTCGGGCTGAACACTGAAGCTTTCTTT
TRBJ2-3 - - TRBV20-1 CSAREVRGVNTQYF TGCAGTGCTAGAGAGGTCAGGGGAGTAAATACGCAGTATTTT
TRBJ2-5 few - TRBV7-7 CASSFNRVETQYF TGTGCCAGCAGCTTTAACAGGGTTGAGACCCAGTACTTC
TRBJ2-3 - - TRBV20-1 CSAGGWREGTDTQYF TGCAGTGCCGGTGGGTGGCGGGAAGGCACAGATACGCAGTATTTT
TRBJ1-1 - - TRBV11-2 CASSSRQVRNTEAFF TGTGCCAGCAGCTCAAGACAGGTGAGGAACACTGAAGCTTTCTTT
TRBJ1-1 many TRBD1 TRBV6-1 CASNTGTGGNTEAFF TGTGCCAGCAATACGGGGACAGGCGGGAACACTGAAGCTTTCTTT
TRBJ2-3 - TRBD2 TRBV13 CASSSLLAGGPDTQYF TGTGCCAGCAGCTCCTTACTAGCGGGAGGCCCAGATACGCAGTATTTT
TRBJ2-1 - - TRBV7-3 CASSLTRRAGEQFF TGTGCCAGCAGCTTAACTCGGAGGGCCGGTGAGCAGTTCTTC
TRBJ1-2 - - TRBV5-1 CASSLTGGGYYGYTF TGCGCCAGCAGCTTGACCGGAGGGGGATACTATGGCTACACCTTC
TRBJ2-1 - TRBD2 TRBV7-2 CASRYSSGRGNEQFF TGTGCCAGCAGGTACTCTAGCGGGAGGGGCAATGAGCAGTTCTTC
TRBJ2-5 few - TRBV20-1 CSATIGETQYF TGCAGTGCCACAATCGGAGAGACCCAGTACTTC
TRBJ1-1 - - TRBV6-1 CAISEAGGTEASF TGTGCCATCAGTGAGGCAGGTGGTACTGAAGCTTCCTTT
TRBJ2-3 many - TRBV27 CASSMTGSTQYF TGTGCCAGCAGTATGACTGGGAGTACGCAGTATTTT
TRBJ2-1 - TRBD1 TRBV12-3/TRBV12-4 CASSFLTGDNEQFF TGTGCCAGCAGTTTCCTTACAGGGGACAATGAGCAGTTCTTC
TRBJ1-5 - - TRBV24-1 CATSDPGGNQPQHF TGTGCCACCAGTGACCCTGGAGGTAATCAGCCCCAGCATTTT